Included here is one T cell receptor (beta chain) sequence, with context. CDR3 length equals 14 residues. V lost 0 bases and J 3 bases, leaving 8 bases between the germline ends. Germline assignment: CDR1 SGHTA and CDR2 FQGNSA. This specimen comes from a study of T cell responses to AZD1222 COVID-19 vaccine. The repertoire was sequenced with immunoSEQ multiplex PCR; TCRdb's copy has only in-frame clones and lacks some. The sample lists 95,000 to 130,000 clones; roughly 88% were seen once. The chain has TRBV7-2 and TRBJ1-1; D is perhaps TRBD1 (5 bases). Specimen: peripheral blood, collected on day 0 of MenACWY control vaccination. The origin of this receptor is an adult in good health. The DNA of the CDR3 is TGTGCCAGCAGCTTAGCGCAGGGTTACACTGAAGCTTTCTTT. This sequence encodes CASSLAQGYTEAFF.